The 18 T cell receptor beta chains below come from one sample, sequenced in a study of shared clonotypes between healthy human individuals. Clones were read by immunoSEQ multiplex PCR, and TCRdb kept only the in-frame ones, dropping some. The sample records approximately 1,000,000 clones, 70% to 80% being singletons. The source material was memory CD4+ T cells from PBMCs. The subset: CD45RA-negative fraction. The receptor source for this set is a man between 18 and 29 years old in good health. Some clones in this sample may be carry-over from other donors' samples.

Remarks on this clone: At one of its ends the junction is not consistent with the germline gene, which may arise from a read error. The chain employs TRBV29-1 and TRBJ2-5, with 15 bases fitting TRBD2. Germline CDR1 reads SQVTM; CDR2 reads ANQGSEA. The CDR3 runs 16 residues. CDR3 loop: CSVEDGLAGGPETQYF. CDR3 DNA sequence: TGCAGCGTCGAAGACGGACTAGCGGGAGGGCCGGAGACCCAGTACTTC.

The CDR3 here is CASSEGPWGNQPQHF. In DNA, the CDR3 is TGTGCCAGTAGTGAAGGACCATGGGGCAATCAGCCCCAGCATTTT. The chain combines TRBV19 with TRBJ1-5; D is ambiguous. Deletions cut 5 bases from V and 2 bases from J, with 13 bases between. CDR3 length: 15 amino acids. Germline V gene sequence: CDR1 LNHDA, CDR2 SQIVND (reference sequence).

The gene calls are TRBV7-2 and TRBJ1-2; 9 nucleotides line up with TRBD1. CDR1 is SGHTA and CDR2 is FQGNSA in the germline V gene. With 4 bases clipped from V and 2 bases from J, the junction kept 2 bases outside the gene matches. The CDR3 covers 14 residues. The CDR3 protein is CASSSGQGNYGYTF. Here the CDR3 DNA reads TGTGCCAGCAGCTCGGGACAGGGAAACTATGGCTACACCTTC. Drawing the rest from reference TRBV7-2 and TRBJ1-2, the complete variable domain is GAGVSQSPSNKVTEKGKDVELRCDPISGHTALYWYRQSLGQGLEFLIYFQGNSAPDKSGLPSDRFSAERTGGSVSTLTIQRTQQEDSAVYLCASSSGQGNYGYTFGSGTRLTVV.

The CDR3 bases are TGTGCCAGCAGTAAGGGGTTTCCTGGGGCCAACGTCCTGACTTTC. Its translation: CASSKGFPGANVLTF. The chain is built from TRBV27 and TRBJ2-6, with D possibly being TRBD1 (5 bases). Germline lookup yields CDR1 MNHEY and CDR2 SMNVEV (reference sequence). Trimming removed 5 bases from V and 2 bases from J, with 10 bases in between. The CDR3 length is 15 residues.

The V call is TRBV5-6, the J call TRBJ1-2; 7 positions match TRBD1. The V segment lost 4 bases and the J segment 4 bases; nucleotides outside the gene matches: 4. CDR3 length equals 13 residues. The germline CDR1 and CDR2 sequences are SGHDT and YYEEEE. CDR3 sequence: CASSAGTAYGYTF. CDR3 sequence (DNA): TGTGCCAGCAGCGCAGGGACAGCCTATGGCTACACCTTC.

Remarks on this clone: A read error may produce the germline difference seen at one junction end. The V call is TRBV28, the J call TRBJ2-7, with D possibly matching TRBD2 (5 bases). This CDR3 spans 12 amino acids. Germline CDR1 and CDR2: MDHEN and SYDVKM. The CDR3: CASINPRGLPDF. CDR3 nucleotides: TGTGCCAGCATCAATCCTCGCGGACTCCCTGACTTC. Combining the CDR3 with reference TRBV28 and TRBJ2-7 gives the whole variable domain DVKVTQSSRYLVKRTGEKVFLECVQDMDHENMFWYRQDPGLGLRLIYFSYDVKMKEKGDIPEGYSVSREKKERFSLILESASTNQTSMYLCASINPRGLPDFGPGTRLTVT.

This clone was detected only once. The chain combines TRBV30 with TRBJ1-5; 10 bases map to TRBD1. Unmatched junction bases numbered 7, after V lost 2 bases and J lost 9 bases. Germline CDR1 and CDR2: GTSNPN and SVGIG (reference sequence). The CDR3 contains 14 residues. The CDR3 DNA is TGTGCCTGGAGTACAGGACAGGGGGGTCCGCCCCAGCATTTT. It translates to CAWSTGQGGPPQHF.

This chain uses TRBV27 with TRBJ1-1; TRBD1 is a possible D gene (6 bases). Trimming removed 2 bases from V and 1 base from J, with 8 bases in between. The germline CDR1 and CDR2 sequences are MNHEY and SMNVEV (reference sequence). CDR3 size: 14 residues. The CDR3 DNA sequence: TGTGCCAGCAGTTTAAAACAGGGGAACACTGAAGCTTTCTTT. Translating it yields CASSLKQGNTEAFF.

The table lists this clone with a count of one. The chain has TRBV7-9 and TRBJ1-5, with TRBD1 as a possible D gene (5 bases). The ends were cut back, 5 bases at V and 5 bases at J, with 13 bases in the middle. Germline CDR1 and CDR2: SEHNR and FQNEAQ (reference sequence). The CDR3 is 14 residues long. The CDR3 spells CASSPGLGDQPQHF. CDR3 nucleotides: TGTGCCAGCAGCCCAGGGCTCGGGGATCAGCCCCAGCATTTT.

The V gene is TRBV5-1, the J gene TRBJ2-5, with D unresolved. V was pared by 1 base and J by 4 bases, with 5 bases between. The CDR3 covers 12 residues. Germline V CDR1 and CDR2: SGHRS, YFSETQ. The CDR3 protein is CASSLSGETQYF. In nucleotides, the CDR3 is TGCGCCAGCAGCTTGAGTGGAGAGACCCAGTACTTC.

J is TRBJ1-1 and V is TRBV28; the match to TRBD1 covers 7 bases. Germline CDR1 reads MDHEN; CDR2 reads SYDVKM. The CDR3 runs to 10 residues. Germline trimming cut 10 bases from V and 6 bases from J; bases unmatched to any gene: 2. Written as DNA, the CDR3 is TGTGCCATCGGACAGGCTGAAGCTTTCTTT. Its protein is CAIGQAEAFF.

The chain is built from TRBV19 and TRBJ1-1, with TRBD1 as a possible D gene (5 bases). The length of the CDR3 is 13 residues. Trimming took off 8 bases at V and 11 bases at J, with 21 bases between the two ends. Germline assignment: CDR1 LNHDA and CDR2 SQIVND (reference sequence). The CDR3 DNA reads as TGTGCCAGTGCAGACAGTTCTGTCTGGTCGGCTTTCTTT. This encodes CASADSSVWSAFF.

The chain is built from TRBV5-4 and TRBJ2-1; 7 nucleotides line up with TRBD2. Germline values: CDR1 SGHNT, CDR2 YYREEE (reference sequence). V lost 1 base, J lost 4 bases, and 8 bases stayed unmatched. The CDR3 extends over 16 amino acids. The CDR3 reads CASSLSIGGDYNEQFF. The CDR3 nucleotides read TGTGCCAGCAGCTTGAGCATTGGGGGGGATTACAATGAGCAGTTCTTC. Drawing the rest from reference TRBV5-4 and TRBJ2-1, the complete variable domain is ETGVTQSPTHLIKTRGQQVTLRCSSQSGHNTVSWYQQALGQGPQFIFQYYREEENGRGNFPPRFSGLQFPNYSSELNVNALELDDSALYLCASSLSIGGDYNEQFFGPGTRLTVL.

A remark on this clone: A read error is likely, as this CDR3 ends without the conserved phenylalanine or tryptophan. The V call is TRBV28, the J call TRBJ1-2, with 8 bases lining up with TRBD1. CDR1 is MDHEN, CDR2 SYDVKM, per germline. Unmatched junction bases numbered 8, after V lost 5 bases and J lost 3 bases. This CDR3 has 15 amino acids. The CDR3 nucleotides read TGTGCCAGCAGTCCCAACGACAGGGGACACTATGGCTACACCCTC. Its translation: CASSPNDRGHYGYTL.

A remark on this clone: This same CDR3 is encoded by further DNA sequences in the sample. V gene TRBV28 combines with J gene TRBJ1-4; 9 nucleotides align to TRBD1. The CDR3 runs to 15 residues. The junction had 5 bases not matched to a gene; V was cut back by 4 bases and J by 5 bases. The germline V gene encodes CDR1 MDHEN and CDR2 SYDVKM. DNA for the CDR3: TGTGCCAGCAGTTCGTCCGGGACAGGGAATGAAAAACTGTTTTTT. Translating gives CASSSSGTGNEKLFF.

The V call is TRBV7-9, the J call TRBJ1-5, with 7 bases identical to TRBD1. V shed 0 bases, J shed 4 bases, and the junction held 15 bases outside the gene matches. This CDR3 region has 19 residues. CDR1 is SEHNR, CDR2 FQNEAQ, per germline (reference sequence). The CDR3 loop reads CASSLAGRQGGQGNQPQHF. CDR3 nucleotides: TGTGCCAGCAGCTTAGCAGGACGGCAGGGGGGACAAGGGAATCAGCCCCAGCATTTT.

The chain employs TRBV10-3 and TRBJ1-2; D call uncertain. Per the germline V gene, CDR1 is ENHRY and CDR2 is SYGVKD. The V gene lost 7 bases and the J gene lost 7 bases, with 13 bases spanning the gap. The CDR3 loop spans 12 amino acids. CDR3 in amino acids: CAITALDGGYTF. CDR3 nucleotide sequence: TGTGCCATCACGGCGCTGGATGGTGGCTACACCTTC.

This sequence joins TRBV6-1 and TRBJ1-3; D gene unclear. CDR1 and CDR2 (germline): MNHNS, SASEGT. Trimming took 1 base from V and 3 from J, leaving 13 bases between them. CDR3 length: 16 residues. CDR3 amino acids: CASSEGYSYVGNTIYF. CDR3 in DNA: TGTGCCAGCAGTGAAGGTTACAGTTACGTTGGAAACACCATATATTTT.